The next 27 T cell receptor beta chains were all read from a single sample in a study of blood T cell repertoires in COVID-19. Only in-frame clones appear in the TCRdb table, and some are missing; sequencing was by immunoSEQ multiplex PCR. The sample consists of under 400,000 clones, nearly 90% of them appearing once. Source material: peripheral blood. The receptor set was obtained from a man aged 18 to 29 with active or convalescent COVID-19.

The chain recombines TRBV30 with TRBJ2-5; TRBD1 aligns across 8 bases. Germline CDR1 is GTSNPN and CDR2 is SVGIG (reference sequence). Germline trimming cut 8 bases from V and 2 bases from J; bases unmatched to any gene: 1. The CDR3 sequence is 11 residues long. The CDR3 DNA reads as TGTGCCAGACAGGGGCAAGAGACCCAGTACTTC. Protein sequence: CARQGQETQYF.

The rearrangement links TRBV15 to TRBJ2-7, with 7 bases aligning to TRBD2. The germline V gene has CDR1 LNHNV and CDR2 YYDKDF (reference sequence). The CDR3 has 16 residues. Unmatched junction bases numbered 14, after V lost 0 bases and J lost 9 bases. CDR3 sequence (DNA): TGTGCCACCAGCAGAGATCGGTCTAGCGGAACTGGGGTGCAGTACTTC. Its protein product is CATSRDRSSGTGVQYF.

This clone was observed a single time. The chain uses TRBV5-4 and TRBJ1-4; 9 bases agree with TRBD1. Germline CDR1 SGHNT, CDR2 YYREEE (reference sequence). V lost 1 base to trimming and J lost 8 bases; unmatched junction nucleotides: 6. The CDR3 runs 15 residues. The CDR3 loop is CASSLLGQGGEKLFF. The DNA for the CDR3 is TGTGCCAGCAGCTTGCTGGGACAGGGCGGGGAAAAACTGTTTTTT. The variable domain in full, completed from reference TRBV5-4 and TRBJ1-4, reads ETGVTQSPTHLIKTRGQQVTLRCSSQSGHNTVSWYQQALGQGPQFIFQYYREEENGRGNFPPRFSGLQFPNYSSELNVNALELDDSALYLCASSLLGQGGEKLFFGSGTQLSVL.

V gene TRBV2 combines with J gene TRBJ2-3; a weak D match, TRBD2 (5 bases). The CDR3 contains 15 residues. Germline values: CDR1 SNHLY, CDR2 FYNNEI. V was clipped by 6 bases and J by 0 bases, with 13 bases between them. As DNA, the CDR3 is TGTGCCAGCAGGAGGGAGCAACTGAGCACAGATACGCAGTATTTT. Protein product: CASRREQLSTDTQYF.

The CDR3 DNA reads as TGCGCCACCTCTAGGGACAGGGGACGGCTGAACACTGAAGCTTTCTTT. Translation gives CATSRDRGRLNTEAFF. The V and J genes are TRBV4-1 and TRBJ1-1, with 10 bases aligning to TRBD1. Losses at the gene ends were 10 bases for V and 0 bases for J; bases not matched to a gene: 11. Germline CDR1 MGHRA, CDR2 YSYEKL. This CDR3 has 16 amino acids.

J is TRBJ1-5 and V is TRBV7-2, with D unclear. Trimming cost V 3 bases and J 6 bases, with 9 bases left between them. The CDR3 consists of 13 residues. CDR1 and CDR2 from the germline V gene are SGHTA and FQGNSA. The CDR3 nucleotides are TGTGCCAGCAGCTTCCGCGCGGCTCAGCCCCAGCATTTT. Residues: CASSFRAAQPQHF.

The rearrangement joins TRBV28 to TRBJ2-1, with TRBD2 identical over 8 bases. Per the germline V gene, CDR1 is MDHEN and CDR2 is SYDVKM. The CDR3 has 15 residues. After removal of 5 bases from V and 2 bases from J, the junction contained 5 bases not matched to a gene. As DNA, the CDR3 is TGTGCCAGCAGTCCTCCGGGACTAGCCTACAATGAGCAGTTCTTC. Protein product: CASSPPGLAYNEQFF.

J is TRBJ2-1 and V is TRBV29-1; D may be TRBD1 (5 bases). Trimming took 7 bases from V and 3 from J, leaving 10 bases between them. Germline V lookup: CDR1 SQVTM, CDR2 ANQGSEA. The CDR3 length is 12 residues. This CDR3 reads CSGGSLYNEQFF. The CDR3 DNA is TGCAGCGGGGGCTCCCTCTACAATGAGCAGTTCTTC.

The rearrangement links TRBV10-3 to TRBJ2-7, with TRBD1 matching over 7 bases. The CDR3 has 15 amino acids. The germline V gene encodes CDR1 ENHRY and CDR2 SYGVKD. V lost 10 bases and J lost 0; bases outside the gene matches: 12. CDR3 loop: CATAEAGTDSYEQYF. The CDR3 nucleotides read TGTGCCACCGCTGAAGCCGGGACAGACTCCTACGAGCAGTACTTC.

This clone was detected a few times. V usage is TRBV7-2 and J usage is TRBJ2-7; 11 nucleotides line up with TRBD1. The junction had 8 bases not matched to a gene; V was cut back by 5 bases and J by 2 bases. CDR1 is SGHTA, CDR2 FQGNSA, per germline. The CDR3 loop spans 16 amino acids. CDR3 coding DNA: TGTGCCAGCAGCCCGCGCCGGGGACAGGGGGCCTACGAGCAGTACTTC. The encoded protein is CASSPRRGQGAYEQYF.

This chain joins TRBV3-1 (or the pseudogene TRBV3-2) and TRBJ1-6; TRBD1 is a possible D gene (5 bases). CDR3 length: 15 residues. The ends were cut back, 3 bases at V and 3 bases at J, with 9 bases in the middle. Germline V gene sequence: CDR1 LGHDT, CDR2 YNNKEL (reference sequence). The CDR3 DNA reads TGTGCCAGCAGCCACCTGGGGGGCTATAATTCACCCCTCCACTTT. It is translated as CASSHLGGYNSPLHF.

This sequence joins TRBV9 and TRBJ2-2, with D possibly matching TRBD2 (6 bases). V lost 0 bases and J lost 5, with 14 bases in between. The CDR3 covers 16 residues. CDR1 is SGDLS and CDR2 is YYNGEE in the germline V gene. This CDR3 reads CASSVESGRSTGELFF. The CDR3 coding sequence is TGTGCCAGCAGCGTAGAAAGCGGGCGCTCGACCGGGGAGCTGTTTTTT.

The chain joins TRBV4-1 to TRBJ1-4; 8 nucleotides match TRBD1. The CDR3 sequence is 13 residues long. Losses at the gene ends were 3 bases for V and 11 bases for J; bases not matched to a gene: 5. Germline V gene sequence: CDR1 MGHRA, CDR2 YSYEKL. CDR3 sequence reads: CASSQPDRAKLFF. The CDR3 DNA sequence: TGCGCCAGCAGCCAGCCGGACAGGGCTAAACTGTTTTTT.

The chain joins TRBV11-1 to TRBJ2-3; D unresolved. Germline V gene data show CDR1 as SGHAT and CDR2 as FQDESV (reference sequence). The V gene lost 3 bases and the J gene lost 2 bases, with 6 bases spanning the gap. The CDR3 is 13 residues long. CDR3 nucleotides: TGTGCCAGCAGCTTTCTAAACACAGATACGCAGTATTTT. Its protein product is CASSFLNTDTQYF.

A remark on this clone: This sample includes further DNA sequences coding for the same CDR3. The V gene is TRBV7-2, the J gene TRBJ1-2, with 8 positions matching TRBD1. In germline, CDR1 is SGHTA, CDR2 FQGNSA. The ends lost 1 base at V and 7 bases at J; junction bases unmatched: 2. This CDR3 is 13 amino acids long. CDR3 loop: CASSLVTGGGYTF. DNA for the CDR3: TGTGCCAGCAGCTTAGTCACAGGGGGTGGCTACACCTTC.

The chain has TRBV7-3 and TRBJ1-4; D is ambiguous. The CDR3 extends over 15 amino acids. Looked up from germline, CDR1 is SGHTA and CDR2 is FQGTGA. Trimming took off 2 bases at V and 7 bases at J, with 14 bases between the two ends. The CDR3 sequence is CASSLESGVFEKLFF. The CDR3 coding sequence is TGTGCCAGCAGCTTAGAATCCGGGGTTTTTGAAAAACTGTTTTTT.

This chain connects TRBV7-2 to TRBJ1-4, with D uncertain. Per germline, CDR1 SGHTA and CDR2 FQGNSA. Between the trimmed V and J ends, which lost 4 bases and 7 bases, there was a span of 13 bases. This CDR3 comprises 14 residues. CDR3 in amino acids: CASSSVSRVEKLFF. In DNA form, the CDR3 reads TGTGCCAGCAGCTCAGTTTCCCGTGTTGAAAAACTGTTTTTT.

The chain is built from TRBV19 and TRBJ2-7; no reliable D call. The CDR3 is made up of 14 amino acids. CDR1 is LNHDA and CDR2 is SQIVND in the germline V gene (reference sequence). The ends were cut back, 3 bases at V and 0 bases at J, with 9 bases in the middle. CDR3 bases: TGTGCCAGTAGTATCGATATGAGCTCCTACGAGCAGTACTTC. It translates to CASSIDMSSYEQYF.

The genes are TRBV5-6 and TRBJ1-1; 8 bases fit TRBD1. Germline CDR1 reads SGHDT; CDR2 reads YYEEEE. This CDR3 spans 14 amino acids. After removal of 8 bases from V and 4 bases from J, the junction contained 10 bases not matched to a gene. This chain's CDR3 is CASKPGQGATEAFF. The DNA of the CDR3 is TGTGCCAGTAAACCCGGGCAGGGGGCCACTGAAGCTTTCTTT.

V is TRBV5-4 and J is TRBJ2-6; D call uncertain. CDR3 length equals 14 residues. The germline V gene encodes CDR1 SGHNT and CDR2 YYREEE (reference sequence). Trimming left V 0 bases short and J 4 bases short, with 5 bases between. As DNA, the CDR3 is TGTGCCAGCAGCTTGGCCTACGGGGCCAACGTCCTGACTTTC. Its translation: CASSLAYGANVLTF. The full variable domain, with the rest looked up from reference TRBV5-4 and TRBJ2-6, is ETGVTQSPTHLIKTRGQQVTLRCSSQSGHNTVSWYQQALGQGPQFIFQYYREEENGRGNFPPRFSGLQFPNYSSELNVNALELDDSALYLCASSLAYGANVLTFGAGSRLTVL.

V and J are TRBV9 and TRBJ2-7, with 9 bases that match TRBD1. Germline lookup yields CDR1 SGDLS and CDR2 YYNGEE. The V segment lost 3 bases and the J segment 4 bases; nucleotides outside the gene matches: 14. The CDR3 has 17 residues. Here the CDR3 DNA reads TGTGCCAGCAGCGACGAAAAGGGACAGGGTTTAGTGTACGAGCAGTACTTC. This codes for CASSDEKGQGLVYEQYF.

The J gene is TRBJ1-1, the V gene TRBV15; TRBD1 agrees at 8 bases. Per the germline V gene, CDR1 is LNHNV and CDR2 is YYDKDF (reference sequence). J lost 1 base, V lost 3 bases, and 10 bases had no gene match. The CDR3 contains 17 residues. The CDR3 region is CATSSVGQVRENTEAFF. DNA for the CDR3: TGTGCCACCAGCAGCGTGGGACAGGTTCGAGAGAACACTGAAGCTTTCTTT.

V and J are TRBV10-3 and TRBJ1-1; D is perhaps TRBD1 (6 bases). With 10 bases removed from V and 0 bases from J, the gap between germline ends came to 15 bases. CDR1 ENHRY and CDR2 SYGVKD come from the germline V gene. CDR3 size: 14 residues. The CDR3: CATRQATMNTEAFF. CDR3 DNA sequence: TGTGCCACTAGACAGGCGACCATGAACACTGAAGCTTTCTTT.

The chain carries TRBV6-2 or TRBV6-3 and TRBJ1-2, with D perhaps TRBD1 (5 bases). Germline CDR1 and CDR2: MNHEY and SVGEGT. This CDR3 contains 14 residues. Between the trimmed V and J ends, which lost 5 bases and 2 bases, there was a span of 12 bases. This CDR3 reads CASSDLRQNYGYTF. CDR3 nucleotides: TGTGCCAGCAGTGACCTGAGACAGAACTATGGCTACACCTTC.

V gene TRBV11-2 combines with J gene TRBJ2-1; 8 positions match TRBD2. Germline lookup yields CDR1 SGHAT and CDR2 FQNNGV. Unmatched junction bases numbered 9, after V lost 2 bases and J lost 9 bases. The CDR3 is made up of 15 amino acids. CDR3 residues: CASSLPYGGAFEQFF. The CDR3 DNA is TGTGCCAGCAGCTTACCCTACGGGGGGGCCTTTGAGCAGTTCTTC.

The chain combines TRBV5-1 with TRBJ1-4; D may be TRBD1 (5 bases). The CDR3 runs 15 residues. The germline V gene has CDR1 SGHRS and CDR2 YFSETQ. The V gene lost 0 bases and the J gene lost 4 bases, with 10 bases spanning the gap. CDR3 region: CASSLVQGDNEKLFF. CDR3 DNA sequence: TGCGCCAGCAGCTTGGTTCAGGGCGATAATGAAAAACTGTTTTTT.

The chain employs TRBV6-5 and TRBJ1-6, with 7 bases identical to TRBD1. Germline CDR1 MNHEY, CDR2 SVGAGI. CDR3 size: 15 residues. Germline trimming cut 5 bases from V and 7 bases from J; bases unmatched to any gene: 8. CDR3 nucleotides: TGTGCCAGCAGTAACCGACAGGGTGGGAATTCACCCCTCCACTTT. Its protein is CASSNRQGGNSPLHF.